These 5 T cell receptor beta chains were sequenced from one sample in a study of cytomegalovirus exposure and HLA in healthy donors. Vbeta (60) and Jbeta (13) primers were used in the PCR. Sequencing was performed with immunoSEQ multiplex PCR; in TCRdb, only in-frame clones are kept and a portion is missing. In the table there are 100,000 to 150,000 clones, just under 75% of which are singletons. Source material: PBMCs. Receptors originate from a man aged 55 to 70 in good health and CMV-seropositive.

The chain is built from TRBV6-1 and TRBJ1-1; D is undetermined. The CDR3 sequence is 13 residues long. Deletions cut 0 bases from V and 5 bases from J, with 7 bases between. Germline-derived CDR1 and CDR2 are MNHNS and SASEGT. The CDR3 sequence: CASSEARGTEAFF. CDR3 nucleotide sequence: TGTGCCAGCAGTGAAGCAAGAGGAACTGAAGCTTTCTTT.

The table lists this clone with a few counts. The V and J genes are TRBV18 and TRBJ1-3; D is uncertain. V was cut by 3 bases and J by 0 bases, with 9 bases left in between. Germline assignment: CDR1 KGHSH and CDR2 LQKENI. The CDR3 contains 15 residues. The CDR3, as DNA: TGTGCCAGCTCACCCTCAACTAGCTCTGGAAACACCATATATTTT. This translates into CASSPSTSSGNTIYF.

The V call is TRBV6-5, the J call TRBJ1-1; 8 positions match TRBD1. Germline CDR1 is MNHEY and CDR2 is SVGAGI. J gave up 5 bases and V 2 bases, and 10 bases lay outside the gene matches. There are 16 residues in the CDR3. In DNA form, the CDR3 reads TGTGCCAGCAGTTACCACTTGACAGGGGTGGGAACTGAAGCTTTCTTT. Its protein product is CASSYHLTGVGTEAFF.

The chain employs TRBV19 and TRBJ1-5, with D perhaps TRBD1 (5 bases). V gave up 8 bases and J gave up 3 bases, with 14 bases separating them. The length of the CDR3 is 14 residues. From germline, CDR1 is LNHDA and CDR2 SQIVND (reference sequence). CDR3 loop: CASAIRDFNQPQHF. For the CDR3, the DNA is TGTGCCAGTGCAATCCGGGACTTCAATCAGCCCCAGCATTTT. Variable domain in full (rest from reference TRBV19 and TRBJ1-5): DGGITQSPKYLFRKEGQNVTLSCEQNLNHDAMYWYRQDPGQGLRLIYYSQIVNDFQKGDIAEGYSVSREKKESFPLTVTSAQKNPTAFYLCASAIRDFNQPQHFGDGTRLSIL.

The chain employs TRBV11-3 and TRBJ2-2; no firm D call. Germline CDR1 reads SGHNT; CDR2 reads YENEEA. The CDR3 has 13 amino acids. The germline V and J ends were trimmed by 2 bases and 5 bases, with 6 bases remaining between them. This CDR3 reads CASSLFGTGELFF. For the CDR3, the DNA is TGTGCCAGCAGCTTATTCGGTACCGGGGAGCTGTTTTTT. The full variable domain, rest sourced from reference TRBV11-3 and TRBJ2-2, is EAGVVQSPRYKIIEKKQPVAFWCNPISGHNTLYWYLQNLGQGPELLIRYENEEAVDDSQLPKDRFSAERLKGVDSTLKIQPAELGDSAVYLCASSLFGTGELFFGEGSRLTVL.